The present TCR beta chain was sequenced within a study of blood T cell repertoires in COVID-19. Study as a whole: From the United States, Italy and Spain came samples of acute and convalescent COVID-19. PBMCs, B-cell-depleted T cells, or T cells provided the cDNA or gDNA that made up the material.

V shed 6 bases and J 5 bases; nucleotides not matched to a gene: 9. Per the germline V gene, CDR1 is SNHLY and CDR2 is FYNNEI. The CDR3 totals 16 residues. Under the authors' procedure: Estimation of nucleated cell counts was performed using reference gene primer amplification. Data came from immunoSEQ multiplex PCR; TCRdb stores just in-frame clones and leaves some out. V and J calls and clone size are as listed in that table; D and trimming were resolved from the DNA. The sample holds over 300,000 clones, 90% seen once. The sample comprised peripheral blood. The chain couples TRBV2 to TRBJ2-5, with 13 bases fitting TRBD2. The clonotype was recovered from a man aged 18 to 30 with active or convalescent COVID-19. The CDR3 DNA reads as TGTGCCAGCAGGGAGACTAGCGGGGGGTCGCGGGAGACCCAGTACTTC. Protein: CASRETSGGSRETQYF. Looking up the rest from reference TRBV2 and TRBJ2-5 gives the full variable domain: EPEVTQTPSHQVTQMGQEVILRCVPISNHLYFYWYRQILGQKVEFLVSFYNNEISEKSEIFDDQFSVERPDGSNFTLKIRSTKLEDSAMYFCASRETSGGSRETQYFGPGTRLLVL.